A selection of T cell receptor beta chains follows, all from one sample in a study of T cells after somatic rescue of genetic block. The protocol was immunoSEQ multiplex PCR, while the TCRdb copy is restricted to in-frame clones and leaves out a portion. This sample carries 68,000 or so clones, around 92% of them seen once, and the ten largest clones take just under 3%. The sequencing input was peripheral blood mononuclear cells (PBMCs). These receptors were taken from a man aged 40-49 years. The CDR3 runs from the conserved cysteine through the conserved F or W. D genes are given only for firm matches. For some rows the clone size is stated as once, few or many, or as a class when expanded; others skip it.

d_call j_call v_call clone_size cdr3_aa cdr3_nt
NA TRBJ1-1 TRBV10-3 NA CASRLSDGGRTEAFF TGTGCCAGCAGGCTATCGGACGGGGGGCGCACTGAAGCTTTCTTT
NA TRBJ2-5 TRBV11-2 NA CASSPRRSQETQYF TGTGCCAGCAGTCCCAGACGGTCCCAAGAGACCCAGTACTTC
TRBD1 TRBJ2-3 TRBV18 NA CASSPGTGTDTQYF TGTGCCAGCTCACCGGGGACAGGGACAGATACGCAGTATTTT
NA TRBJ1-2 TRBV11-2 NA CASSPPSNPYGYTF TGTGCCAGCAGCCCACCTTCCAATCCCTATGGCTACACCTTC
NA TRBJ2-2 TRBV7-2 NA CASSFTGGSGELFF TGTGCCAGCAGCTTTACCGGGGGATCCGGGGAGCTGTTTTTT
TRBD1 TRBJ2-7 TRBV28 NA CASSLGTDEQYF TGTGCCAGCAGTCTAGGGACAGACGAGCAGTACTTC
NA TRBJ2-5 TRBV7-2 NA CASSLGGGTPAGAQYF TGTGCCAGCAGCTTAGGAGGGGGGACCCCGGCGGGGGCCCAGTACTTC
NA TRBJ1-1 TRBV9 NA CASSPGAMNTEAFF TGTGCCAGCAGTCCCGGTGCGATGAACACTGAAGCTTTCTTT
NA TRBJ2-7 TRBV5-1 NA CASSSGTNPYEQYF TGCGCCAGCAGCTCTGGGACAAATCCCTACGAGCAGTACTTC
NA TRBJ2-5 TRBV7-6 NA CASSLAPGNQETQYF TGTGCCAGCAGCTTAGCCCCCGGAAATCAAGAGACCCAGTACTTC
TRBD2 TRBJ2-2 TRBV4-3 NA CASSQDGSSGRVGELFF TGCGCCAGCAGCCAAGATGGAAGTAGCGGGAGGGTCGGGGAGCTGTTTTTT
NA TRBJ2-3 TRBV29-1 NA CSVVQASSTDTQYF TGCAGCGTCGTACAAGCCTCTAGCACAGATACGCAGTATTTT
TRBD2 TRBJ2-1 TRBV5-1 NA CASSSTSGINEQFF TGCGCCAGCAGCTCAACTAGCGGGATTAATGAGCAGTTCTTC
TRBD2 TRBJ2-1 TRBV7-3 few CASSVTSGGDSYNEQFF TGTGCCAGCAGCGTGACTAGCGGGGGGGATTCCTACAATGAGCAGTTCTTC
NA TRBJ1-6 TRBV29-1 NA CSVEKGRRSGRSPLHF TGCAGCGTTGAAAAGGGGAGGAGGTCGGGGAGGTCACCCCTCCACTTT
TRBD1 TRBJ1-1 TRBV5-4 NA CASSTGENTEAFF TGTGCCAGCAGTACAGGGGAGAACACTGAAGCTTTCTTT
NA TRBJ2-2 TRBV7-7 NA CASSLGRGTGELFF TGTGCCAGCAGCTTAGGGCGGGGCACCGGGGAGCTGTTTTTT
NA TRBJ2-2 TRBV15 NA CATSREVSGSGELFF TGTGCCACCAGCAGAGAGGTTTCAGGTTCCGGGGAGCTGTTTTTT
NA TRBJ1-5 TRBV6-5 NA CASSSGGGTATQHF TGTGCCAGCAGTTCGGGTGGAGGGACCGCCACCCAGCATTTT
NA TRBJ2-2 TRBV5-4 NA CASSLLVGGTGELFF TGTGCCAGCAGCTTACTAGTCGGAGGCACCGGGGAGCTGTTTTTT
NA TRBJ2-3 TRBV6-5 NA CASSYSSGDTQYF TGTGCCAGCAGTTACTCGTCAGGGGATACGCAGTATTTT
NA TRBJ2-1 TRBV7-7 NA CASSPGQANNEQFF TGTGCTAGCAGTCCGGGCCAGGCCAACAATGAGCAGTTCTTC
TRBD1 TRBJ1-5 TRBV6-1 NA CASSRDSYQPQHF TGTGCCAGCAGTCGGGACAGTTATCAGCCCCAGCATTTT
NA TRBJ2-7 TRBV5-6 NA CASSLGTYEQYF TGTGCCAGCAGCTTGGGTACCTACGAGCAGTACTTC
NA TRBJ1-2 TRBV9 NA CASSGDSTGYYGYTF TGTGCCAGCAGCGGCGACTCTACAGGGTACTATGGCTACACCTTC
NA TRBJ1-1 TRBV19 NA CASSRDPLGTEAFF TGTGCCAGTAGTAGGGACCCCTTGGGCACTGAAGCTTTCTTT
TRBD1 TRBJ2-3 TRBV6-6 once CASSYDRDSYTDTQYF TGTGCCAGCAGTTACGACCGGGACAGCTACACAGATACGCAGTATTTT
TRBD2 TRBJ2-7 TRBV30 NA CAWSLSPGGEQYF TGTGCCTGGAGTCTGTCCCCGGGGGGGGAGCAGTACTTC
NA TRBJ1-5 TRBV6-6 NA CASSYSPGYNQPQHF TGTGCCAGCAGTTACTCGCCAGGGTACAATCAGCCCCAGCATTTT
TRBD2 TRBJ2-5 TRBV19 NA CASSTSGGAGETQYF TGTGCCAGTAGTACTAGCGGGGGGGCCGGAGAGACCCAGTACTTC
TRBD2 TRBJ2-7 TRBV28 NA CASSLVTSGTYEQYF TGTGCCAGCAGTTTAGTGACTAGCGGGACCTACGAGCAGTACTTC
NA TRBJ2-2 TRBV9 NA CASSVAWGRGTGELFF TGTGCCAGCAGCGTAGCTTGGGGGCGCGGTACCGGGGAGCTGTTTTTT
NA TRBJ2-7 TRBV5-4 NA CASSVTEGYEQYF TGTGCCAGCAGCGTGACTGAAGGGTACGAGCAGTACTTC
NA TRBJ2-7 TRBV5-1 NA CASSLVGNYEQYF TGCGCCAGCAGCTTGGTGGGTAACTACGAGCAGTACTTC
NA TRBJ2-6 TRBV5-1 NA CASSYSPPGGPSGANVLTF TGCGCCAGCAGCTACTCCCCGCCGGGGGGCCCCTCTGGGGCCAACGTCCTGACTTTC
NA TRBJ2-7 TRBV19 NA CASSIGRGRSYEQYF TGTGCCAGTAGTATAGGGCGGGGGCGATCCTACGAGCAGTACTTC
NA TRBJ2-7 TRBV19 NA CASSPKTGGSYEQYF TGTGCCAGTAGTCCTAAGACAGGAGGCTCCTACGAGCAGTACTTC
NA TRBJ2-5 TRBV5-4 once CASHRDIGETQYF TGTGCCAGCCATAGGGACATCGGGGAGACCCAGTACTTC
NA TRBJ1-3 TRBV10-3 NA CAIMEGGNTIYF TGTGCCATCATGGAGGGGGGGAACACCATATATTTT
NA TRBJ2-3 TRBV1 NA CTSSQGVTDTQYF TGCACCAGCAGCCAAGGTGTTACAGATACGCAGTATTTT
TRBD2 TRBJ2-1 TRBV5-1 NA CASSLTAGGPYNEQFF TGCGCCAGCAGCTTAACCGCGGGGGGGCCCTACAATGAGCAGTTCTTC
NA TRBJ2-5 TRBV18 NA CASSPGHAEYF TGTGCCAGCTCACCAGGGCATGCGGAGTACTTC
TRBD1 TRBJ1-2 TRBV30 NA CAWSPGQYKGYGYTF TGTGCCTGGAGTCCGGGACAGTATAAGGGCTATGGCTACACCTTC
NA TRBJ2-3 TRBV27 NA CASRSDAGLVDTQYF TGTGCCAGCAGAAGCGACGCCGGTTTGGTCGATACGCAGTATTTT
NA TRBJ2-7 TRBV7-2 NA CASSSQEGSYEQYF TGTGCCAGCAGCTCACAGGAGGGTTCCTACGAGCAGTACTTC
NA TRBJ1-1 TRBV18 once CASSPSTHTEAFF TGTGCCAGCTCACCAAGCACACACACTGAAGCTTTCTTT
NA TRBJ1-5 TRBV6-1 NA CASQQLSHSNQPQHF TGTGCCAGCCAACAGTTGTCGCATAGCAATCAGCCCCAGCATTTT
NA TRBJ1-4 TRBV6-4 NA CASSPGSEDEKLFF TGTGCCAGCAGTCCAGGGTCGGAGGACGAAAAACTGTTTTTT
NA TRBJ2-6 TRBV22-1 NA CPGSEQSRANVLTF TGTCCTGGGAGCGAACAAAGTCGGGCCAACGTCCTGACTTTC
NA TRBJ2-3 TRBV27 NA CASSFSGSTDTQYF TGTGCCAGCAGTTTCAGCGGGAGCACAGATACGCAGTATTTT
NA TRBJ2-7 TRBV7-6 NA CASSGGTDSYEQYF TGTGCCAGCAGCGGGGGGACAGACTCCTACGAGCAGTACTTC
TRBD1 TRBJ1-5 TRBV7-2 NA CASSLGGRGLPQPQHF TGTGCCAGCAGCTTAGGGGGCAGGGGGCTCCCCCAGCCCCAGCATTTT
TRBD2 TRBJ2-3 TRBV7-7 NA CASSFGGSTDTQYF TGTGCCAGCAGCTTCGGGGGGAGCACAGATACGCAGTATTTT
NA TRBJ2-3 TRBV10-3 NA CAISRLSGRTTDTQYF TGTGCCATCAGCCGTCTGAGCGGTCGAACCACAGATACGCAGTATTTT
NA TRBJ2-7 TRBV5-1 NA CASSSGTDSLTYEQYF TGCGCCAGCAGCTCAGGGACGGACAGCCTCACCTACGAGCAGTACTTC
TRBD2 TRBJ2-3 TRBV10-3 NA CAISDLGRGAADTQYF TGTGCCATCAGTGACCTCGGGAGGGGGGCGGCAGATACGCAGTATTTT
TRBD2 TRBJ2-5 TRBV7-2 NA CASSFSGQETQYF TGTGCTAGCAGTTTTAGCGGGCAAGAGACCCAGTACTTC
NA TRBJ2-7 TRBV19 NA CASWDGYEQYF TGTGCCAGTTGGGACGGCTACGAGCAGTACTTC
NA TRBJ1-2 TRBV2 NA CASSGVRGAYGYTF TGTGCCAGCAGTGGGGTCAGGGGAGCATATGGCTACACCTTC
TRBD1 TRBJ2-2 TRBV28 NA CASSPGTARGAGELFF TGTGCCAGCAGTCCTGGGACAGCCAGAGGAGCCGGGGAGCTGTTTTTT